One and the same sample provided the 17 T cell receptor beta chains below, sequenced in a study of cytomegalovirus exposure and HLA in healthy donors. Primers for the PCR totalled 60 Vbeta and 13 Jbeta. Method: immunoSEQ multiplex PCR; TCRdb's copy keeps in-frame clones and lacks some. The repertoire has 130,000 to 150,000 clones, 65% to 90% of them found once; the top ten carry roughly 2.9%. Source material: PBMCs. The receptors derive from a woman between 25 and 40 years old in good health and CMV-seronegative.

CDR3 loop: CASSYPGGVPDEQYF. CDR3 in DNA: TGTGCCAGCAGTTACCCCGGGGGAGTCCCCGACGAGCAGTACTTC. The chain employs TRBV2 and TRBJ2-7; possibly TRBD2 for D (6 bases). Germline V gene data show CDR1 as SNHLY and CDR2 as FYNNEI. This CDR3 is built from 15 residues. The ends were cut back, 5 bases at V and 5 bases at J, with 19 bases in the middle. The whole variable domain, filled in from reference TRBV2 and TRBJ2-7, reads EPEVTQTPSHQVTQMGQEVILRCVPISNHLYFYWYRQILGQKVEFLVSFYNNEISEKSEIFDDQFSVERPDGSNFTLKIRSTKLEDSAMYFCASSYPGGVPDEQYFGPGTRLTVT.

The rearrangement joins TRBV5-5 to TRBJ2-3; a weak D match, TRBD1 (6 bases). CDR3 length equals 16 residues. Germline loops: CDR1 SGHKS, CDR2 YYEKEE (reference sequence). The ends were cut back, 0 bases at V and 3 bases at J, with 14 bases in the middle. The CDR3 DNA sequence: TGTGCCAGCAGCTTGGATTTGGGGGCGACGACAGATACGCAGTATTTT. This codes for CASSLDLGATTDTQYF. Using reference TRBV5-5 and TRBJ2-3 for the parts outside the CDR3, the full variable domain is DAGVTQSPTHLIKTRGQQVTLRCSPISGHKSVSWYQQVLGQGPQFIFQYYEKEERGRGNFPDRFSARQFPNYSSELNVNALLLGDSALYLCASSLDLGATTDTQYFGPGTRLTVL.

The chain uses TRBV9 and TRBJ2-1; 8 positions agree with TRBD1. The CDR3 totals 15 residues. Germline V lookup: CDR1 SGDLS, CDR2 YYNGEE. V lost 1 base, J lost 7 bases, and 7 bases stayed unmatched. For the CDR3, the DNA is TGTGCCAGCAGCGTACAGCAGGGGGCGCGGAATGAGCAGTTCTTC. Residues: CASSVQQGARNEQFF.

This clone appeared once. The chain carries TRBV11-2 and TRBJ1-1, with 9 nucleotides matching TRBD1. The CDR3 runs 15 residues. Germline V lookup: CDR1 SGHAT, CDR2 FQNNGV. Trimming removed 2 bases from V and 4 bases from J; junction bases left unmatched: 5. CDR3 sequence reads: CASSLMGQGGTEAFF. The CDR3 DNA sequence: TGTGCCAGCAGCTTAATGGGACAGGGCGGCACTGAAGCTTTCTTT.

This clone appeared a single time. The chain has TRBV25-1 and TRBJ2-1, with 8 nucleotides matching TRBD2. After removal of 1 base from V and 7 bases from J, the junction contained 6 bases not matched to a gene. CDR1 and CDR2 (germline): MGHDK, SYGVNS. The CDR3 runs 15 residues. The CDR3 DNA is TGTGCCAGCAGTGAATCCGGGGGGGCCGGAAATGAGCAGTTCTTC. Protein: CASSESGGAGNEQFF.

This chain connects TRBV5-4 to TRBJ2-7; 10 nucleotides match TRBD2. Germline V gene data show CDR1 as SGHNT and CDR2 as YYREEE (reference sequence). CDR3 length equals 15 residues. With V trimmed by 4 bases and J by 2 bases, 6 bases remained unmatched. The CDR3 loop reads CASSGGLASTYEQYF. As DNA, the CDR3 is TGTGCCAGCAGCGGGGGACTAGCGTCAACCTACGAGCAGTACTTC.

V and J are TRBV9 and TRBJ1-1; no firm D call. Trimming left V 4 bases short and J 1 base short, with 14 bases between. CDR1 SGDLS and CDR2 YYNGEE come from the germline V gene. The CDR3 consists of 15 residues. The CDR3 sequence is CASSHRKETNTEAFF. CDR3 DNA: TGTGCCAGCAGCCACCGCAAGGAGACGAACACTGAAGCTTTCTTT.

The chain recombines TRBV6-5 with TRBJ1-6, with D possibly being TRBD1 (5 bases). Trimming removed 3 bases at V and 8 bases at J, with 11 bases between. The CDR3 runs 14 residues. CDR1 and CDR2 from the germline V gene are MNHEY and SVGAGI. CDR3 region: CASSYEARDSPLHF. The CDR3 DNA sequence: TGTGCCAGCAGTTATGAGGCCAGGGATTCACCCCTCCACTTT.

This clone is a singleton in its sample. The chain is built from TRBV7-2 and TRBJ1-2; no clear D. Germline-derived CDR1 and CDR2 are SGHTA and FQGNSA. V shed 1 base and J shed 0 bases, with 12 bases lying between them. The CDR3 consists of 16 residues. The CDR3: CASSLGQVDANYGYTF. In DNA form, the CDR3 reads TGTGCCAGCAGCTTAGGTCAGGTAGACGCTAACTATGGCTACACCTTC.

The rearrangement uses TRBV5-1 and TRBJ1-6, with a weak D call TRBD1 (6 bases). In germline, CDR1 is SGHRS, CDR2 YFSETQ. Trimming shortened V by 5 bases and J by 0 bases, and 15 bases separated the two germline ends. CDR3 length equals 17 residues. The CDR3 bases are TGCGCCAGCAGACCTTTGACAGGCGGCTCCTATAATTCACCCCTCCACTTT. The encoded protein is CASRPLTGGSYNSPLHF.

The rearrangement links TRBV14 to TRBJ2-1; 9 bases map to TRBD2. This CDR3 region has 15 residues. Germline lookup yields CDR1 SGHDN and CDR2 FVKESK. Trimming at V came to 1 base and at J to 6 bases, leaving 4 bases not matched to a gene. The CDR3 bases are TGTGCCAGCAGCCAAGTACTAGCGGGCCCCAATGAGCAGTTCTTC. It encodes CASSQVLAGPNEQFF.

J is TRBJ1-1 and V is TRBV4-3, with 11 bases fitting TRBD1. The germline V gene encodes CDR1 LGHNA and CDR2 YSLEER. This CDR3 spans 15 amino acids. V shed 2 bases and J 8 bases; nucleotides not matched to a gene: 7. CDR3 in DNA: TGCGCCAGCAGCCAAACCGGACAGGGGGCCCCGGAAGCTTTCTTT. Translation: CASSQTGQGAPEAFF.

The rearrangement links TRBV9 to TRBJ2-1, with D possibly matching TRBD1 (6 bases). CDR3 length: 17 amino acids. Deletions cut 2 bases from V and 0 bases from J, with 15 bases between. From germline, CDR1 is SGDLS and CDR2 YYNGEE. The CDR3 is CASSVYPDSSSYNEQFF. For the CDR3, the DNA is TGTGCCAGCAGCGTCTACCCGGACAGCTCCTCCTACAATGAGCAGTTCTTC.

This chain connects TRBV5-1 to TRBJ2-5, with D possibly matching TRBD1 (5 bases). The DNA end is more similar to TRBJ2-7, so the J call may be wrong. Germline values: CDR1 SGHRS, CDR2 YFSETQ. The CDR3 is made up of 15 amino acids. CDR3 region: CASSPTGVSRSEQYF. The CDR3 DNA is TGCGCCAGCAGCCCTACAGGAGTCAGTCGCTCCGAGCAGTACTTC.

The chain couples TRBV6-6 to TRBJ1-5; the D gene is possibly TRBD1 (5 bases). V dropped 0 bases and J dropped 6 bases, with 12 bases sitting between them. The CDR3 extends over 15 amino acids. Germline loops: CDR1 MNHNY, CDR2 SVGAGI (reference sequence). The CDR3: CASSYSQGLVQPQHF. The CDR3 DNA reads as TGTGCCAGCAGTTACTCCCAGGGTCTGGTTCAGCCCCAGCATTTT.

This clone has more than one count but fewer than ten. The chain has TRBV10-2 and TRBJ2-2, with 11 bases matching TRBD2. The CDR3 is made up of 15 amino acids. Germline V gives CDR1 WSHSY, CDR2 SAAADI. V was pared by 7 bases and J by 1 base, with 2 bases of the junction left unmatched. The CDR3 DNA is TGCGCCAGCACCGGGACTAGCGGGAACACCGGGGAGCTGTTTTTT. Translation gives CASTGTSGNTGELFF.

This clone was observed a few times. The chain recombines TRBV4-1 with TRBJ1-2, with TRBD1 matching over 7 bases. This CDR3 contains 14 residues. Germline values: CDR1 MGHRA, CDR2 YSYEKL. Unmatched junction bases numbered 7, after V lost 6 bases and J lost 3 bases. CDR3 region: CASSTEDRDYGYTF. CDR3 DNA sequence: TGCGCCAGCAGTACAGAAGACAGGGACTATGGCTACACCTTC.